The 27 T cell receptor beta chains in this list originate from one sample, sequenced in a study of cytomegalovirus exposure and HLA in healthy donors. The study ran its PCR with 60 Vbeta and 13 Jbeta primers. Produced via immunoSEQ multiplex PCR; TCRdb's table is partial and in-frame only. Of some 110,000 clones in the sample, 65% to 75% were seen once. The sequenced sample was PBMCs. The receptor set was obtained from a man aged 30 to 39 in good health and CMV-seropositive.

The rearrangement joins TRBV29-1 to TRBJ1-2; tentatively, D is TRBD1 (5 bases). The CDR3 is made up of 13 amino acids. V lost 7 bases, J lost 5 bases, and 17 bases lay in between. The V gene's germline CDR1 is SQVTM and CDR2 ANQGSEA. The CDR3 coding sequence is TGCAGCGGCTTGGGGCAGGGAGGGTATGGCTACACCTTC. As protein: CSGLGQGGYGYTF.

The chain couples TRBV30 to TRBJ2-7; D perhaps matches TRBD1 (5 bases). The germline V gene has CDR1 GTSNPN and CDR2 SVGIG (reference sequence). CDR3 size: 15 residues. Trimming removed 1 base at V and 3 bases at J, with 16 bases between. CDR3 sequence reads: CAWSALGIGDYEQYF. CDR3 nucleotides: TGTGCCTGGAGTGCTCTAGGAATAGGGGACTACGAGCAGTACTTC.

The V and J genes are TRBV13 and TRBJ2-5; 14 nucleotides agree with TRBD2. The CDR3 sequence is 17 residues long. Germline CDR1 and CDR2: PRHDT and FYEKMQ (reference sequence). The junction had 1 base not matched to a gene; V was cut back by 1 base and J by 0 bases. CDR3 amino acids: CASSLVGLAGDQETQYF. DNA for the CDR3: TGTGCCAGCAGCTTAGTGGGACTAGCGGGGGACCAAGAGACCCAGTACTTC.

The chain couples TRBV5-6 to TRBJ2-7; 10 bases fit TRBD1. The germline V gene has CDR1 SGHDT and CDR2 YYEEEE. The CDR3 loop spans 15 amino acids. V shed 3 bases and J 4 bases; nucleotides not matched to a gene: 7. The CDR3 loop reads CASSWGTGEFYEQYF. The DNA of the CDR3 is TGTGCCAGCAGCTGGGGGACAGGGGAATTTTACGAGCAGTACTTC.

This chain joins TRBV25-1 and TRBJ2-5, with D possibly matching TRBD2 (6 bases). CDR1 is MGHDK and CDR2 is SYGVNS in the germline V gene. Trimming cost V 1 base and J 8 bases, with 14 bases left between them. The CDR3 is made up of 14 amino acids. The CDR3 nucleotides read TGTGCCAGCAGTGAATCGGAGGGAAAGGACACCCAGTACTTC. This sequence encodes CASSESEGKDTQYF.

The rearrangement uses TRBV25-1 and TRBJ1-2; D perhaps matches TRBD1 (6 bases). The CDR3 spans 15 residues. Germline assignment: CDR1 MGHDK and CDR2 SYGVNS. V was trimmed by 4 bases and J by 4 bases, leaving 16 bases between them. This chain's CDR3 is CASSGPRGTPYGYTF. CDR3 bases: TGTGCCAGCAGTGGGCCGAGGGGGACGCCCTATGGCTACACCTTC.

This chain links TRBV12-5 with TRBJ2-2; TRBD1 matches at 7 bases. Trimming cost V 2 bases and J 7 bases; bases outside gene matches: 4. Germline V gene data show CDR1 as LGHNT and CDR2 as FRNRAP. The CDR3 contains 14 residues. The CDR3 nucleotides are TGTGCTAGTGGTTTGATCTGGGACAGCGGGGAGCTGTTTTTT. Encoded protein: CASGLIWDSGELFF.

The rearrangement joins TRBV16 to TRBJ1-2, with 9 bases identical to TRBD1. The CDR3 has 15 residues. Germline loops: CDR1 KGHSY, CDR2 FQNENV. J gave up 6 bases and V 0 bases, and 5 bases lay outside the gene matches. CDR3 region: CASSQSGTGSDGYTF. The DNA of the CDR3 is TGTGCCAGCAGCCAATCAGGGACAGGGAGTGATGGCTACACCTTC.

The rearrangement joins TRBV7-2 to TRBJ2-3; TRBD2 matches 8 bases. The CDR3 runs to 15 residues. Germline lookup yields CDR1 SGHTA and CDR2 FQGNSA. V lost 8 bases and J lost 0; bases outside the gene matches: 7. The CDR3 reads CASGVAGLSTDTQYF. CDR3 coding DNA: TGTGCCAGCGGGGTAGCGGGGCTTAGCACAGATACGCAGTATTTT.

This clone has a handful of counts. This CDR3 is CASSTGTDEKLFF. The CDR3 DNA is TGTGCCAGCAGCACCGGGACTGATGAAAAACTGTTTTTT. The chain links TRBV6-1 to TRBJ1-4, with D tentatively TRBD1 (5 bases). V was clipped by 6 bases and J by 6 bases, with 11 bases between them. Looked up from germline, CDR1 is MNHNS and CDR2 is SASEGT. The CDR3 length is 13 residues.

The chain combines TRBV5-6 with TRBJ1-1; possibly TRBD1 for D (5 bases). Germline loops: CDR1 SGHDT, CDR2 YYEEEE. The CDR3 runs 17 residues. The germline V and J ends were trimmed by 3 bases and 1 base, with 19 bases remaining between them. CDR3 nucleotide sequence: TGTGCCAGCAGCTCACAAAGACCGGGGGGGTCGAACACTGAAGCTTTCTTT. It specifies CASSSQRPGGSNTEAFF.

This clone was counted once. The chain employs TRBV12-5 and TRBJ2-3, with D possibly TRBD2 on 6 matching bases. Trimming took off 7 bases at V and 1 base at J, with 18 bases between the two ends. Germline V CDR1 and CDR2: LGHNT, FRNRAP. The CDR3 length is 16 residues. The CDR3 coding sequence is TGTGCTAGTGCCGGGCTGGTCGCGGGGCGCACAGATACGCAGTATTTT. Translated: CASAGLVAGRTDTQYF.

V is TRBV9 and J is TRBJ2-1, with a tentative D call TRBD2 (7 bases). This CDR3 comprises 14 residues. The V gene's germline CDR1 is SGDLS and CDR2 YYNGEE. V dropped 0 bases and J dropped 7 bases, with 11 bases sitting between them. The CDR3 region has the DNA TGTGCCAGCAGCGTAGAGGGGGGGCGGAATGAGCAGTTCTTC. It is translated as CASSVEGGRNEQFF.

The V call is TRBV5-5, the J call TRBJ2-4; D remains unclear. The V and J ends lost 4 bases and 8 bases respectively, with 13 bases between them. The CDR3 contains 13 residues. Germline V gives CDR1 SGHKS, CDR2 YYEKEE (reference sequence). The DNA for the CDR3 is TGTGCCAGCAGCGCTCAGGCAGGATACATTCAGTACTTC. As protein: CASSAQAGYIQYF.

The rearrangement links TRBV5-4 to TRBJ2-7, with 10 nucleotides matching TRBD1. V shed 4 bases and J 3 bases; nucleotides not matched to a gene: 10. The germline gives CDR1 SGHNT, CDR2 YYREEE (reference sequence). CDR3 length: 16 amino acids. The CDR3 bases are TGTGCCAGCAGCCCGAGACAGGGGGCCACTTTCTACGAGCAGTACTTC. Amino acids: CASSPRQGATFYEQYF.

The CDR3 sequence is CASSHYNEKLFF. In DNA, the CDR3 is TGCGCCAGCAGCCACTACAATGAAAAACTGTTTTTT. J is TRBJ1-4 and V is TRBV4-1; the D is unclear. V dropped 3 bases and J dropped 5 bases, with 4 bases sitting between them. CDR1 and CDR2 from the germline V gene are MGHRA and YSYEKL. The CDR3 has 12 amino acids.

The genes are TRBV4-2 and TRBJ1-3; TRBD1 is a possible D gene (5 bases). This CDR3 is 17 amino acids long. With 1 base removed from V and 3 bases from J, the gap between germline ends came to 16 bases. From germline, CDR1 is LGHNA and CDR2 YNFKEQ. CDR3 in amino acids: CASSQVGRGGSGNTIYF. CDR3 DNA sequence: TGTGCCAGCAGCCAAGTCGGTAGGGGAGGAAGTGGAAACACCATATATTTT.

The rearrangement joins TRBV2 to TRBJ2-7; D might be TRBD2 (6 bases). The ends were cut back, 6 bases at V and 2 bases at J, with 11 bases in the middle. CDR3 length: 13 amino acids. CDR1 and CDR2 from the germline V gene are SNHLY and FYNNEI. The chain's CDR3 is CASSGGVTYEQYF. DNA for the CDR3: TGTGCCAGCAGCGGGGGAGTGACCTACGAGCAGTACTTC.

The chain employs TRBV29-1 and TRBJ2-7; D not resolved. The germline gives CDR1 SQVTM, CDR2 ANQGSEA. The V end was cut by 7 bases, the J end by 7 bases, with 17 bases between. CDR3 length: 12 residues. CDR3 residues: CSARSPSREQYF. CDR3 sequence (DNA): TGCAGCGCCCGTAGCCCCAGTCGTGAGCAGTACTTC.

The CDR3 loop is CARAGLSYEQYF. DNA for the CDR3: TGTGCCAGGGCGGGGTTATCCTACGAGCAGTACTTC. The chain has TRBV27 and TRBJ2-5, with TRBD2 as a possible D gene (6 bases). Near its end, the DNA agrees better with TRBJ2-7, so the J call may be wrong. This CDR3 is 12 amino acids long. Germline CDR1 and CDR2: MNHEY and SMNVEV (reference sequence).

V usage is TRBV19 and J usage is TRBJ1-1; D not resolved. The CDR3 runs to 13 residues. Between the trimmed V and J ends, which lost 5 bases and 6 bases, there was a span of 13 bases. Germline CDR1 reads LNHDA; CDR2 reads SQIVND (reference sequence). The DNA of the CDR3 is TGTGCCAGTAGTCTGAGGGCGACCGCTGAAGCTTTCTTT. This codes for CASSLRATAEAFF.

The V gene is TRBV19, the J gene TRBJ2-7; TRBD1 aligns across 7 bases. Germline CDR1 and CDR2: LNHDA and SQIVND (reference sequence). The V gene end was trimmed by 4 bases and the J gene end by 2 bases; junction bases not matched to a gene: 11. The CDR3 runs to 16 residues. The DNA for the CDR3 is TGTGCCAGTAGTAAACTGGGACAGCCGAATACCTACGAGCAGTACTTC. This codes for CASSKLGQPNTYEQYF.

In this sample, this clone is medium-sized (0.01 to 0.1%). The chain employs TRBV4-3 and TRBJ1-6; D gene uncertain. The V and J ends lost 1 base and 7 bases respectively, with 5 bases between them. The germline V gene encodes CDR1 LGHNA and CDR2 YSLEER. The CDR3 is 13 residues long. In DNA, the CDR3 is TGCGCCAGCAGCCAAGGTCTCAATTCACCCCTCCACTTT. This gives the protein CASSQGLNSPLHF.

The chain carries TRBV27 and TRBJ1-1, with D perhaps matching TRBD1 (6 bases). V was shortened by 3 bases and J by 7 bases, with 27 bases between the two germline ends. Germline assignment: CDR1 MNHEY and CDR2 SMNVEV (reference sequence). The CDR3 runs to 18 residues. The CDR3 is CASSFLVPGRNQQGEAFF. CDR3 sequence (DNA): TGTGCCAGCAGTTTCCTCGTCCCGGGACGGAATCAACAGGGTGAAGCTTTCTTT.

The chain employs TRBV9 and TRBJ2-5; TRBD2 matches at 11 bases. The CDR3 is 18 amino acids. V lost 0 bases and J lost 1; bases outside the gene matches: 8. The V gene's germline CDR1 is SGDLS and CDR2 YYNGEE. CDR3 residues: CASSVGASGGTLQETQYF. The CDR3 nucleotides read TGTGCCAGCAGCGTAGGGGCTAGCGGGGGGACCCTCCAAGAGACCCAGTACTTC.

The chain is built from TRBV25-1 and TRBJ2-3; 10 positions agree with TRBD2. The trim removed 4 bases at V and 1 base at J, leaving 5 bases unmatched. Looked up from germline, CDR1 is MGHDK and CDR2 is SYGVNS. This CDR3 is built from 16 residues. In DNA form, the CDR3 reads TGTGCCAGCAGTGTAAACCTAGCGGGGGGCACAGATACGCAGTATTTT. Translating gives CASSVNLAGGTDTQYF.

This chain uses TRBV6-5 with TRBJ2-2, with D possibly being TRBD2 (7 bases). V lost 9 bases and J 3 bases, leaving 14 bases between the germline ends. The CDR3 is 14 amino acids. The germline gives CDR1 MNHEY, CDR2 SVGAGI. The DNA of the CDR3 is TGTGCCAGTTCCGGGGGGCGTGACACCGGGGAGCTGTTTTTT. Residues: CASSGGRDTGELFF.